Here is one TCR beta chain with its context. These data originate in a study of blood T cell repertoires in COVID-19. Study-wide context: The origin of the acute and convalescent COVID-19 samples was the United States, Italy and Spain. In each case, the material was cDNA or gDNA derived from T cells, B-cell-depleted T cells, or PBMCs.

CDR3 length equals 9 residues. The V end lost 7 bases, the J end lost 9 bases, and 9 bases lay between the germline ends. Per the germline V gene, CDR1 is DFQATT and CDR2 is SNEGSKA (reference sequence). Study processing details: By means of reference gene primer amplification, nucleated cell counts were estimated. Assay: immunoSEQ multiplex PCR; the TCRdb copy retains only in-frame clones and omits some. V, J and clone size reflect that table, while D and trimming were determined from the DNA. The sample has roughly 40,000 clones, roughly 80% seen once. The J gene is TRBJ1-2, the V gene TRBV20-1; D remains unclear. This receptor was obtained from a human donor with acute or convalescent COVID-19. The donor label of this sample is uncertain. Sequencing used peripheral blood. The CDR3 bases are TGCAGTGGAGGGTCCAGCTACACCTTC. Protein product: CSGGSSYTF.